These T cell receptor beta chains were read from a single sample in a study of beta chain bispecific antibodies for T cell cancers. Each CDR3 protein gets one entry after TCRdb re-called the 5' RACE reads with MiXCR. The table includes some 17,000 distinct CDR3 sequences, 2% to 2.5% detected once. The antigens these receptors bind are not known. Sequences were obtained from healthy donor T cells cultured with leukemia cells. These receptor sequences come from a human donor in good health. Some clones in this sample may be carry-over from other donors' samples. CDR3s include the opening cysteine and the closing phenylalanine or tryptophan. A D gene is named only where the DNA matches it firmly. Expanded clones get a size class; other rows say once, few or many, or leave the size out.

DNA: TGTGCCAGCAGTCCCGGCAGGGACACCCCCAGTGGCTCCTACAATGAGCAGTTCTTC; CDR3: CASSPGRDTPSGSYNEQFF; J: TRBJ2-1; V: TRBV6-2/TRBV6-3; D: NA; size: many
DNA: TGTGCCAGTAAACCCGGACAGGGAGCAGGTACCGGGGAGCTGTTTTTT; CDR3: CASKPGQGAGTGELFF; J: TRBJ2-2; V: TRBV19; D: TRBD1; size: many
DNA: TGTGCCAGCTCAGAATCAGGGGGCAGGGAGACCCAGTACTTC; CDR3: CASSESGGRETQYF; J: TRBJ2-5; V: TRBV6-5; D: TRBD1; size: many
DNA: TGCGCCAGCAGCGGCGGGACAGGGGGCTCCGGGGAGCTGTTTTTT; CDR3: CASSGGTGGSGELFF; J: TRBJ2-2; V: TRBV5-1; D: TRBD1; size: many
DNA: TGCGCCAGCAGCTTGCCGAAAGTCAGGGACAGGGATTCCTACGAGCAGTACTTC; CDR3: CASSLPKVRDRDSYEQYF; J: TRBJ2-7; V: TRBV5-1; D: TRBD1; size: many
DNA: TGTGCCAGCAGTTTAGCGGCGGGATTATACAATGAGCAGTTCTTC; CDR3: CASSLAAGLYNEQFF; J: TRBJ2-1; V: TRBV28; D: NA; size: many
DNA: TGTGCCAGCAGGGGGGGGGCCGGCACAGATACGCAGTATTTT; CDR3: CASRGGAGTDTQYF; J: TRBJ2-3; V: TRBV6-1; D: NA; size: many
DNA: TGTGCCAGCACCCCCGGGCCCAACACCGGGGAGCTGTTTTTT; CDR3: CASTPGPNTGELFF; J: TRBJ2-2; V: TRBV19; D: NA; size: many
DNA: TGTGCCAGCAGCTTCGGGTGGGGGGAATCCTACAATGAGCAGTTCTTC; CDR3: CASSFGWGESYNEQFF; J: TRBJ2-1; V: TRBV5-4; D: NA; size: many
DNA: TGCGCCAGCAGCTCTCAACCAAGGGGGAGCAATCAGCCCCAGCATTTT; CDR3: CASSSQPRGSNQPQHF; J: TRBJ1-5; V: TRBV5-1; D: NA; size: many
DNA: TGCAGTGCTAGAGACCCCCTCGGGGAGACCCAGTACTTC; CDR3: CSARDPLGETQYF; J: TRBJ2-5; V: TRBV20-1; D: NA; size: many
DNA: TGCGCCAGCAGCCAAGAAGCGTCAGGGGGAGGAGAGACCCAGTACTTC; CDR3: CASSQEASGGGETQYF; J: TRBJ2-5; V: TRBV4-1; D: NA; size: many
DNA: TGTGCCAGCAGCCAATGGGGGGAAGGGGTCCAGTCTGGAAACACCATATATTTT; CDR3: CASSQWGEGVQSGNTIYF; J: TRBJ1-3; V: TRBV3-1; D: NA; size: NA
DNA: TGCGCCAGCAGCCCCCCTACCACCACAGATACGCAGTATTTT; CDR3: CASSPPTTTDTQYF; J: TRBJ2-3; V: TRBV5-1; D: NA; size: many
DNA: TGCAGTGCTAGAGATGGGGACGGCCAAGAGACCCAGTACTTC; CDR3: CSARDGDGQETQYF; J: TRBJ2-5; V: TRBV20-1; D: NA; size: few
DNA: TGCGCCAGCAGCTACGCCTTCTATGGCTACACCTTC; CDR3: CASSYAFYGYTF; J: TRBJ1-2; V: TRBV5-1; D: NA; size: many
DNA: TGCAGTGCTATAGACAGGCCAACGCAAGTTGAAGCTTTCTTT; CDR3: CSAIDRPTQVEAFF; J: TRBJ1-1; V: TRBV20-1; D: NA; size: many
DNA: TGTGCCAGCTCACCCCGGACAGGGAGCACAGATACGCAGTATTTT; CDR3: CASSPRTGSTDTQYF; J: TRBJ2-3; V: TRBV18; D: TRBD1; size: NA
DNA: TGTGCCAGCAGTTTATTCCCAGGAACCTACGAGCAGTACTTC; CDR3: CASSLFPGTYEQYF; J: TRBJ2-7; V: TRBV27; D: NA; size: many
DNA: TGCAGTGCTAGAGACTCATTTTCGATAGCTGGAAACACCATATATTTT; CDR3: CSARDSFSIAGNTIYF; J: TRBJ1-3; V: TRBV20-1; D: NA; size: many
DNA: TGCAGCGTTGGCAGCGGCTACGAGCAGTACTTC; CDR3: CSVGSGYEQYF; J: TRBJ2-7; V: TRBV29-1; D: NA; size: many
DNA: TGTGCCAGCAGCCAACCGGGGACGGTAAACACCGGGGAGCTGTTTTTT; CDR3: CASSQPGTVNTGELFF; J: TRBJ2-2; V: TRBV5-4; D: NA; size: many
DNA: TGCGCCAGCAGCTTGGCCGGCGACAGGGGAGGGTACACAGATACGCAGTATTTT; CDR3: CASSLAGDRGGYTDTQYF; J: TRBJ2-3; V: TRBV5-1; D: NA; size: many
DNA: TGTGCCATCGTGGAATCCGTAGGTTCACCCCTCCACTTT; CDR3: CAIVESVGSPLHF; J: TRBJ1-6; V: TRBV10-3; D: NA; size: many
DNA: TGCGCCAGCAGCCCGATGTTGACAGGAAACGAGCAGTACTTC; CDR3: CASSPMLTGNEQYF; J: TRBJ2-7; V: TRBV4-1; D: NA; size: many
DNA: TGCAGTGCTGTCGGACAGTACCAAGAGACCCAGTACTTC; CDR3: CSAVGQYQETQYF; J: TRBJ2-5; V: TRBV20-1; D: NA; size: medium-sized
DNA: TGTGCCAGCAGTCCCCGGGACGGAGATAGCAATCAGCCCCAGCATTTT; CDR3: CASSPRDGDSNQPQHF; J: TRBJ1-5; V: TRBV27; D: NA; size: many
DNA: TGTGCCAGCAGCGTGGGCGGGGGACCCTTCAATGAGCAGTTCTTC; CDR3: CASSVGGGPFNEQFF; J: TRBJ2-1; V: TRBV9; D: TRBD2; size: many
DNA: TGTGCCAGCAGCTCACCGGGGGGTCCCGGGGAGCTGTTTTTT; CDR3: CASSSPGGPGELFF; J: TRBJ2-2; V: TRBV7-3; D: TRBD2; size: many
DNA: TGTGCCAGCAGCTTCCCCAGAGGGACAGGGGGTTGTGGCTACACCTTC; CDR3: CASSFPRGTGGCGYTF; J: TRBJ1-2; V: TRBV7-9; D: TRBD1; size: many
DNA: TGCGCCAGCAGCCCAGCGACAGGGGGCTTAGCCCCTAATTCACCCCTCCACTTT; CDR3: CASSPATGGLAPNSPLHF; J: TRBJ1-6; V: TRBV5-1; D: TRBD1; size: many
DNA: TGTGCCAGCAGCTTAACCGGGGGGGCCAATGAGCAGTTCTTC; CDR3: CASSLTGGANEQFF; J: TRBJ2-1; V: TRBV7-9; D: TRBD2; size: medium-sized
DNA: TGTGCCAGCAGTGAAGGGACAGGGGGCTTGAATGAGCAGTTCTTC; CDR3: CASSEGTGGLNEQFF; J: TRBJ2-1; V: TRBV6-1; D: TRBD1; size: many
DNA: TGTGCCACCAGCAGAGAGGGATCGAACCTACGCTTT; CDR3: CATSREGSNLRF; J: TRBJ1-6; V: TRBV15; D: NA; size: many
DNA: TGTGCCAGCAGCGGCGGTAGCGGGGGGGTGATTAGAGAGACCCAGTACTTC; CDR3: CASSGGSGGVIRETQYF; J: TRBJ2-5; V: TRBV5-4; D: TRBD2; size: many
DNA: TGCAGTGCTGGAGACTCCTACGAGCAGTACTTC; CDR3: CSAGDSYEQYF; J: TRBJ2-7; V: TRBV20-1; D: NA; size: many
DNA: TGTGCCAGCAGTGCCACGGGACAGGGGAGGCAGACCCAGTACTTC; CDR3: CASSATGQGRQTQYF; J: TRBJ2-5; V: TRBV2; D: TRBD1; size: many
DNA: TGCAGCGTTGAAGAGGACACCAAAGCGAACACCGGGGAGCTGTTTTTT; CDR3: CSVEEDTKANTGELFF; J: TRBJ2-2; V: TRBV29-1; D: NA; size: many
DNA: TGTGCCAGCCGCGCCAGGACAGGGGCCGAAGAGACCCAGTACTTC; CDR3: CASRARTGAEETQYF; J: TRBJ2-5; V: TRBV5-4; D: TRBD1; size: few
DNA: TGCGCCAGCAGCTTGGCCATGATGGGGTACGGCGACGAGCAGTACTTC; CDR3: CASSLAMMGYGDEQYF; J: TRBJ2-7; V: TRBV5-1; D: NA; size: many
DNA: TGCAGTGCTAGTTATGGGGCCACAGATACGCAGTATTTT; CDR3: CSASYGATDTQYF; J: TRBJ2-3; V: TRBV20-1; D: NA; size: many